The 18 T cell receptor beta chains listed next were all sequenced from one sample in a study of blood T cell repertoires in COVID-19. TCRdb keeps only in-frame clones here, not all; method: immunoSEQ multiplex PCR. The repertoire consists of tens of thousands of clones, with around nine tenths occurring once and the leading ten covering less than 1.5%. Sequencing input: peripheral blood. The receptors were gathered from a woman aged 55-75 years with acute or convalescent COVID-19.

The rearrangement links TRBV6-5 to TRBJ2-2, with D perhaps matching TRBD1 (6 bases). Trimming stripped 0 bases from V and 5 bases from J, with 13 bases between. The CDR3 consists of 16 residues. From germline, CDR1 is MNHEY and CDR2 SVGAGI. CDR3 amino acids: CASSYSRRGRTGELFF. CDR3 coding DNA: TGTGCCAGCAGTTACTCTCGCAGGGGAAGAACCGGGGAGCTGTTTTTT.

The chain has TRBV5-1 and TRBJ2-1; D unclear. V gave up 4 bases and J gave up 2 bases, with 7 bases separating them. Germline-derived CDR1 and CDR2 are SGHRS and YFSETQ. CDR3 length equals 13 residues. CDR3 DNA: TGCGCCAGCAGCCGCGCGGCCTACAATGAGCAGTTCTTC. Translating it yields CASSRAAYNEQFF.

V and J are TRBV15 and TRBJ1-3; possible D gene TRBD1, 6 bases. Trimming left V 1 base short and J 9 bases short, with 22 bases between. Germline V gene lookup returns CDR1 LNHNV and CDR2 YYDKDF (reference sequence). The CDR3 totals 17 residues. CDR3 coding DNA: TGTGCCACCAGCAGAGGGGGGGGCCGGTCTAAAGTCGGCACCATATATTTT. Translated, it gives CATSRGGGRSKVGTIYF.

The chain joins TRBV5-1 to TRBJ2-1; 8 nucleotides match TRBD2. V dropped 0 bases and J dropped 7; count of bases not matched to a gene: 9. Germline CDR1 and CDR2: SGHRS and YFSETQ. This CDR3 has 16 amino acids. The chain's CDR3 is CASSLDPGGFLNEQFF. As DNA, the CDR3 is TGCGCCAGCAGCTTGGATCCGGGGGGGTTTCTGAATGAGCAGTTCTTC.

CDR3 loop: CASSISDPGNQPQHF. CDR3 nucleotides: TGTGCCAGTAGTATTTCTGATCCGGGGAATCAGCCCCAGCATTTT. The chain carries TRBV19 and TRBJ1-5; D is unresolved. CDR3 length: 15 residues. Per germline, CDR1 LNHDA and CDR2 SQIVND (reference sequence). V dropped 3 bases and J dropped 4 bases, with 13 bases sitting between them. Supplemented by reference TRBV19 and TRBJ1-5, the full variable domain reads DGGITQSPKYLFRKEGQNVTLSCEQNLNHDAMYWYRQDPGQGLRLIYYSQIVNDFQKGDIAEGYSVSREKKESFPLTVTSAQKNPTAFYLCASSISDPGNQPQHFGDGTRLSIL.

The CDR3 DNA reads TGTGCCAGCAGCTGGGGGACAGCTTACGAGCAGTACGTC. Its protein is CASSWGTAYEQYV. This chain connects TRBV5-6 to TRBJ2-7; 7 bases are shared with TRBD1. The CDR3 spans 13 residues. V lost 3 bases to trimming and J lost 4 bases; unmatched junction nucleotides: 4. Germline CDR1 reads SGHDT; CDR2 reads YYEEEE.

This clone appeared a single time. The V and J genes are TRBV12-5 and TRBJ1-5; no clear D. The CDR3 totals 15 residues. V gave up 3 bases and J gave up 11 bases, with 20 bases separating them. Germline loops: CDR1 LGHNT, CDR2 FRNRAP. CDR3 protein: CASGLGVGTRVTQHF. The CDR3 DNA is TGTGCTAGTGGTTTAGGTGTCGGTACTAGGGTAACCCAGCATTTT.

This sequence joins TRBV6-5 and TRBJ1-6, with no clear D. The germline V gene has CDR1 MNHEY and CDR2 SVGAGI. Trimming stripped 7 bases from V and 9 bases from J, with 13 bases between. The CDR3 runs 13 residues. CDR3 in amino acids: CASNREIASPLHF. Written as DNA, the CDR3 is TGTGCCAGCAACCGGGAAATTGCTTCACCCCTCCACTTT.

The DNA for the CDR3 is TGTGCCACCAGCAGAGAATTAGGGACTAGCGATTCCGATGAGCAGTTCTTC. The encoded protein is CATSRELGTSDSDEQFF. This chain connects TRBV15 to TRBJ2-1, with 10 bases matching TRBD2. There are 17 residues in the CDR3. The J segment lost 8 bases and the V segment lost 0 bases, leaving 10 bases of the junction unmatched. CDR1 and CDR2 (germline): LNHNV, YYDKDF (reference sequence).

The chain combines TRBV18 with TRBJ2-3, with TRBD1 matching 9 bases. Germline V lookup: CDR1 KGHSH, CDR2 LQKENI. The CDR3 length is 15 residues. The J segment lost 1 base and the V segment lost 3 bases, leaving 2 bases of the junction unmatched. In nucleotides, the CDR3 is TGTGCCAGCTCACCTTGGACAGGGGGCACAGATACGCAGTATTTT. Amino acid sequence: CASSPWTGGTDTQYF. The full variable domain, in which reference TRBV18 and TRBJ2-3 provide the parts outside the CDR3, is NAGVMQNPRHLVRRRGQEARLRCSPMKGHSHVYWYRQLPEEGLKFMVYLQKENIIDESGMPKERFSAEFPKEGPSILRIQQVVRGDSAAYFCASSPWTGGTDTQYFGPGTRLTVL.

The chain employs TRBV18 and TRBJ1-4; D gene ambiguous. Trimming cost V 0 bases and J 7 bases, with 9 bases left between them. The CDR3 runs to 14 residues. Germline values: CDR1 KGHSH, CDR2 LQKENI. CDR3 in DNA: TGTGCCAGCTCACCACCAACGGGTCCTGAAAAACTGTTTTTT. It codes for CASSPPTGPEKLFF.

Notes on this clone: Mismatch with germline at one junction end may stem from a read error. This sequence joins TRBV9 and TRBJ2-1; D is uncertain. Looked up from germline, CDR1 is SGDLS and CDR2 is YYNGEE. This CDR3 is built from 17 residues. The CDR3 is CASSPFGWLRSYNERFF. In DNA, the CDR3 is TGTGCCAGCAGCCCCTTCGGTTGGCTCCGCTCCTACAATGAGCGGTTCTTC. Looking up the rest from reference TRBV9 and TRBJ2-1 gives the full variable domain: DSGVTQTPKHLITATGQRVTLRCSPRSGDLSVYWYQQSLDQGLQFLIQYYNGEERAKGNILERFSAQQFPDLHSELNLSSLELGDSALYFCASSPFGWLRSYNERFFGPGTRLTVL.

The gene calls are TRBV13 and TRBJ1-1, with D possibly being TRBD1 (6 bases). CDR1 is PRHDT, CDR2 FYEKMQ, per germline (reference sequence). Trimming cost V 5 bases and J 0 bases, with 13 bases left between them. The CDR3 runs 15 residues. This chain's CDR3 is CASSTRQEMNTEAFF. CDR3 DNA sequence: TGTGCCAGCAGCACAAGACAGGAAATGAACACTGAAGCTTTCTTT.

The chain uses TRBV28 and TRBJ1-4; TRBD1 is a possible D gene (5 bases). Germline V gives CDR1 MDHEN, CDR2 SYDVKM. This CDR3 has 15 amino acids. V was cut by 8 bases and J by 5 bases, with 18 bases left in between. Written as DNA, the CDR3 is TGTGCCAGCGGTTCTGCGGGGCCAAAGAATGAAAAACTGTTTTTT. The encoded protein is CASGSAGPKNEKLFF.

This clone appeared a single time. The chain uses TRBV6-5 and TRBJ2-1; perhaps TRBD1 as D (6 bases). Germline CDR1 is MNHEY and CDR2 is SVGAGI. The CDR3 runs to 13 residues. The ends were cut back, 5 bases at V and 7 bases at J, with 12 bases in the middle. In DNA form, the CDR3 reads TGTGCCAGCAGTCAGGACAGACAAAATGAGCAGTTCTTC. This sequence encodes CASSQDRQNEQFF.

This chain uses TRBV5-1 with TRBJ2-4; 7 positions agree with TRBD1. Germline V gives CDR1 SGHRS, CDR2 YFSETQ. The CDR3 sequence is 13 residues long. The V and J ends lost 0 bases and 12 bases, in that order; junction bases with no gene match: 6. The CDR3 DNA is TGCGCCAGCAGCTTGGGCGACAGGGCGAATCAGTACTTC. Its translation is CASSLGDRANQYF.

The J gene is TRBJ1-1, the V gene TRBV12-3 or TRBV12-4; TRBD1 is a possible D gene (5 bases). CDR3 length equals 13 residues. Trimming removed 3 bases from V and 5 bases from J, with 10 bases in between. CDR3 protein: CASSFGGRTEAFF. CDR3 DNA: TGTGCCAGCAGTTTCGGGGGAAGGACTGAAGCTTTCTTT.

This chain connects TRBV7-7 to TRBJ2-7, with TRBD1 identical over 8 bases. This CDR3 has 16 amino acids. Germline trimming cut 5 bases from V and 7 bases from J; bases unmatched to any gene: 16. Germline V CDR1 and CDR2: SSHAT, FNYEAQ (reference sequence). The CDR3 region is CASSPEQGAGRREQYV. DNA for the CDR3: TGTGCCAGCAGCCCAGAGCAGGGGGCCGGCCGTCGGGAGCAGTACGTC.